What follows are 18 T cell receptor beta chains derived from one specimen sequenced in a study of T cells in Graves' hyperthyroidism and ophthalmopathy. RNA transcripts provided the source from which TCR beta CDR3 regions were amplified. Carried out on the TCR CDR3, a first-round RT-PCR used the HTBI primer set. MiXCR, applied by TCRdb to the multiplex PCR reads, yields one record per CDR3 protein. The data hold about 530,000 distinct CDR3 sequences, with approximately 17% observed a single time. Material for sequencing was blood. These receptors came from a woman aged 18-30 years with Graves' ophthalmopathy.

This chain links TRBV5-1 with TRBJ2-2; perhaps TRBD2 as D (5 bases). CDR1 and CDR2 from the germline V gene are SGHRS and YFSETQ. V lost 4 bases and J 7 bases, leaving 8 bases between the germline ends. CDR3 length: 12 amino acids. For the CDR3, the DNA is TGCGCCAGCAGCGAAGCGGACGGGGAGCTGTTTTTT. Protein product: CASSEADGELFF.

This clonotype was counted ten times or more. This chain uses TRBV28 with TRBJ2-1; TRBD2 might be the D (6 bases). This CDR3 comprises 18 residues. The germline V gene encodes CDR1 MDHEN and CDR2 SYDVKM. V was pared by 0 bases and J by 6 bases, with 21 bases between. For the CDR3, the DNA is TGTGCCAGCAGTTTATGGCGATTCGGGGCGGGACTTACCAATGAGCAGTTCTTC. Translation: CASSLWRFGAGLTNEQFF. Supplemented by reference TRBV28 and TRBJ2-1, the full variable domain reads DVKVTQSSRYLVKRTGEKVFLECVQDMDHENMFWYRQDPGLGLRLIYFSYDVKMKEKGDIPEGYSVSREKKERFSLILESASTNQTSMYLCASSLWRFGAGLTNEQFFGPGTRLTVL.

The sample holds many counts of this clonotype. The rearrangement joins TRBV5-1 to TRBJ2-2; TRBD2 agrees at 7 bases. V was pared by 4 bases and J by 4 bases, with 4 bases of the junction left unmatched. The length of the CDR3 is 14 residues. Looked up from germline, CDR1 is SGHRS and CDR2 is YFSETQ. The CDR3 sequence: CASSRGLSTGELFF. The CDR3 nucleotides read TGCGCCAGCAGCAGGGGACTAAGCACCGGGGAGCTGTTTTTT.

The CDR3 region has the DNA TGTGCCAGCATCCCAAGGGGCGGGGCCGAGCAGTTCTTC. Translated: CASIPRGGAEQFF. The chain is built from TRBV28 and TRBJ2-1, with D perhaps matching TRBD2 (6 bases). The length of the CDR3 is 13 residues. Germline V gene data show CDR1 as MDHEN and CDR2 as SYDVKM. V was clipped by 7 bases and J by 10 bases, with 17 bases between them. Looking up the rest from reference TRBV28 and TRBJ2-1 gives the full variable domain: DVKVTQSSRYLVKRTGEKVFLECVQDMDHENMFWYRQDPGLGLRLIYFSYDVKMKEKGDIPEGYSVSREKKERFSLILESASTNQTSMYLCASIPRGGAEQFFGPGTRLTVL.

This clonotype was counted at least ten times. The chain links TRBV28 to TRBJ1-5; D is ambiguous. Deletions cut 1 base from V and 4 bases from J, with 8 bases between. This CDR3 has 14 amino acids. CDR1 is MDHEN, CDR2 SYDVKM, per germline. The CDR3 loop reads CASSLLVKNQPQHF. The DNA of the CDR3 is TGTGCCAGCAGTTTATTGGTAAAAAATCAGCCCCAGCATTTT. The full variable domain, with the rest looked up from reference TRBV28 and TRBJ1-5, is DVKVTQSSRYLVKRTGEKVFLECVQDMDHENMFWYRQDPGLGLRLIYFSYDVKMKEKGDIPEGYSVSREKKERFSLILESASTNQTSMYLCASSLLVKNQPQHFGDGTRLSIL.

Many counts were recorded for this clonotype. The chain couples TRBV12-3 or TRBV12-4 to TRBJ2-5; TRBD1 is a possible D gene (6 bases). The length of the CDR3 is 14 residues. With 5 bases removed from V and 4 bases from J, the gap between germline ends came to 14 bases. The DNA for the CDR3 is TGTGCCAGCAGTAGAGCAGGGGTCCGAGAGACCCAGTACTTC. Translation: CASSRAGVRETQYF.

The chain combines TRBV7-8 with TRBJ2-2; a weak D match, TRBD2 (6 bases). The length of the CDR3 is 14 residues. CDR1 is SGHVS, CDR2 FQNEAQ, per germline. Trimming pared 1 base from V and 6 bases from J, leaving 9 bases between. CDR3 sequence: CASSLVGGAGELFF. The CDR3 nucleotides are TGTGCCAGCAGCTTAGTGGGCGGGGCCGGGGAGCTGTTTTTT.

This clonotype appeared many times. The gene calls are TRBV28 and TRBJ1-1; D gene uncertain. CDR1 is MDHEN, CDR2 SYDVKM, per germline. Trimming shortened V by 4 bases and J by 4 bases, and 13 bases separated the two germline ends. The CDR3 totals 14 residues. The CDR3 DNA reads as TGTGCCAGCAGTTCCGATCCCCTCGTCACTGAAGCTTTCTTT. Protein product: CASSSDPLVTEAFF.

This clonotype was seen only a few times. The chain has TRBV20-1 and TRBJ1-4; perhaps TRBD1 as D (6 bases). Trimming took 0 bases from V and 2 from J, leaving 10 bases between them. CDR3 length: 15 residues. Per the germline V gene, CDR1 is DFQATT and CDR2 is SNEGSKA (reference sequence). CDR3 coding DNA: TGCAGTGCTAGAGATCTAGGGGGTACTAATGAAAAACTGTTTTTT. This sequence encodes CSARDLGGTNEKLFF.

This clonotype appeared many times. This chain links TRBV28 with TRBJ2-7, with TRBD2 identical over 13 bases. V shed 4 bases and J 1 base; nucleotides not matched to a gene: 10. Germline V CDR1 and CDR2: MDHEN, SYDVKM. This CDR3 is 18 amino acids long. The CDR3 coding sequence is TGTGCCAGCAGTTCGCCCGGGACTAGCGGGATATCTTCCTACGAGCAGTACTTC. Amino acids: CASSSPGTSGISSYEQYF.

The rearrangement links TRBV29-1 to TRBJ1-1, with a possible D match to TRBD1 (5 bases). The germline V and J ends were trimmed by 6 bases and 3 bases, with 17 bases remaining between them. CDR1 and CDR2 (germline): SQVTM, ANQGSEA. The CDR3 sequence is 14 residues long. CDR3 in DNA: TGCAGCGTCCCCGACGCCATCAGGGACACTGAAGCTTTCTTT. As protein: CSVPDAIRDTEAFF.

This clonotype occurred many times. The chain is built from TRBV6-1 and TRBJ2-6; TRBD1 is a possible D gene (6 bases). The CDR3 length is 15 residues. Trimming left V 6 bases short and J 2 bases short, with 11 bases between. Per germline, CDR1 MNHNS and CDR2 SASEGT. CDR3 sequence: CASSSTGTGANVLTF. The CDR3 DNA is TGTGCCAGCAGCTCCACAGGGACTGGGGCCAACGTCCTGACTTTC.

The rearrangement joins TRBV27 to TRBJ2-1, with 9 bases aligning to TRBD1. CDR3 length equals 15 residues. Germline CDR1 MNHEY, CDR2 SMNVEV (reference sequence). J was trimmed by 7 bases and V by 6 bases; bases with no gene match: 10. The CDR3 protein is CASSEPGQGQNEQFF. CDR3 DNA sequence: TGTGCCAGCAGCGAACCGGGACAGGGTCAAAATGAGCAGTTCTTC.

This clonotype was picked up many times. The chain uses TRBV27 and TRBJ1-5; the D gene is possibly TRBD1 (5 bases). The CDR3 consists of 15 residues. The V gene's germline CDR1 is MNHEY and CDR2 SMNVEV (reference sequence). V was cut by 5 bases and J by 0 bases, with 11 bases left in between. The CDR3 spells CASSPRGDSNQPQHF. In DNA form, the CDR3 reads TGTGCCAGCAGTCCGCGGGGGGATAGCAATCAGCCCCAGCATTTT.

This clonotype showed up many times. The J gene is TRBJ1-1, the V gene TRBV27, with D uncertain. Germline CDR1 reads MNHEY; CDR2 reads SMNVEV (reference sequence). The CDR3 has 14 residues. Trimming pared 6 bases from V and 1 base from J, leaving 12 bases between. CDR3 bases: TGTGCCAGCAGCCAGCGGACCACGAACACTGAAGCTTTCTTT. It specifies CASSQRTTNTEAFF.

This clonotype was seen ten or more times. Here the CDR3 DNA reads TGTGCCAGCAGCTTAACAGGGGAAGAGACCCAGTACTTC. Translation gives CASSLTGEETQYF. The genes are TRBV28 and TRBJ2-5; 7 nucleotides line up with TRBD1. Germline-derived CDR1 and CDR2 are MDHEN and SYDVKM. The ends lost 6 bases at V and 3 bases at J; junction bases unmatched: 4. This CDR3 is 13 amino acids long.

At least ten counts were recorded for this clonotype. This chain uses TRBV7-3 with TRBJ1-5, with D tentatively TRBD1 (5 bases). The CDR3 totals 16 residues. V gave up 1 base and J gave up 4 bases, with 14 bases separating them. CDR1 is SGHTA and CDR2 is FQGTGA in the germline V gene. As DNA, the CDR3 is TGTGCCAGCAGCTTAAGTCGGGGGTGGTGGAATCAGCCCCAGCATTTT. It specifies CASSLSRGWWNQPQHF.

This clonotype was counted many times. The gene calls are TRBV20-1 and TRBJ2-7; 10 positions agree with TRBD1. V shed 5 bases, J shed 8 bases, and the junction held 9 bases outside the gene matches. The CDR3 sequence is 13 residues long. Germline CDR1 reads DFQATT; CDR2 reads SNEGSKA (reference sequence). CDR3 DNA: TGCAGTGCTCCCGGGACAGGGGATAACAAGCAGTACTTC. Translation gives CSAPGTGDNKQYF.